What follows are 9 T cell receptor beta chains derived from one specimen sequenced in a study of cytotoxic CD8 clonotypes in ibrutinib-treated CLL. Libraries were prepared by immunoSEQ multiplex PCR; TCRdb keeps only in-frame clonotypes and omits some of them. The sample includes 130,000 to 150,000 clones, around 93% of them seen just once. The sequences come from PBMCs, collected after 12 months of ibrutinib treatment. The origin of the receptors is a human donor with chronic lymphocytic leukemia.

The chain is built from TRBV7-9 and TRBJ2-7, with 11 bases lining up with TRBD2. CDR1 and CDR2 (germline): SEHNR, FQNEAQ (reference sequence). The J segment lost 6 bases and the V segment lost 2 bases, leaving 6 bases of the junction unmatched. The CDR3 runs to 15 residues. CDR3 protein: CASSLPTSGSSEQYF. CDR3 nucleotides: TGTGCCAGCAGCTTACCCACTAGCGGGAGTTCCGAGCAGTACTTC.

This clone turned up a few times. This chain connects TRBV5-1 to TRBJ1-1; D gene unclear. The CDR3 totals 12 residues. The germline V gene encodes CDR1 SGHRS and CDR2 YFSETQ. The V gene lost 4 bases and the J gene lost 7 bases, with 11 bases spanning the gap. CDR3 sequence reads: CASSVGENEAFF. CDR3 DNA sequence: TGCGCCAGCAGCGTTGGGGAGAATGAAGCTTTCTTT.

In the case of this clone: Additional DNA sequences in this sample encode the identical CDR3. CDR3 loop: CASSWGGRALETQYF. CDR3 DNA sequence: TGTGCCAGCAGCTGGGGCGGGAGGGCCCTGGAGACCCAGTACTTC. This chain uses TRBV27 with TRBJ2-5, with TRBD2 matching over 9 bases. The CDR3 spans 15 residues. V shed 6 bases and J 5 bases; nucleotides not matched to a gene: 10. Per the germline V gene, CDR1 is MNHEY and CDR2 is SMNVEV (reference sequence).

The chain uses TRBV21-1 and TRBJ1-5. TRBV21-1 is annotated as a pseudogene. This CDR3 contains 16 residues. This CDR3 is CASSTGKGKCNQPQHF. The CDR3, as DNA: TGTGCCAGCAGCACCGGGAAGGGGAAGTGCAATCAGCCCCAGCATTTT.

This sequence joins TRBV11-2 and TRBJ1-5, with a tentative D call TRBD1 (6 bases). CDR1 SGHAT and CDR2 FQNNGV come from the germline V gene. This CDR3 has 15 residues. Trimming removed 5 bases from V and 1 base from J, with 12 bases in between. The chain's CDR3 is CASSLTGTSNQPQHF. CDR3 sequence (DNA): TGTGCCAGCAGCCTCACAGGGACGAGCAATCAGCCCCAGCATTTT.

CDR3 residues: CASSPEQTQETQYF. The CDR3, as DNA: TGTGCCAGCTCACCGGAACAGACTCAAGAGACCCAGTACTTC. The chain links TRBV18 to TRBJ2-5; D unresolved. CDR3 length: 14 amino acids. V was clipped by 3 bases and J by 2 bases, with 10 bases between them. CDR1 KGHSH and CDR2 LQKENI come from the germline V gene.

This chain uses TRBV2 with TRBJ1-1; 10 nucleotides match TRBD1. Germline trimming cut 6 bases from V and 4 bases from J; bases unmatched to any gene: 8. This CDR3 spans 15 amino acids. Germline V gene lookup returns CDR1 SNHLY and CDR2 FYNNEI. In DNA form, the CDR3 reads TGTGCCAGCAGGTCCCTGGACAGGGGGGGCACTGAAGCTTTCTTT. As protein: CASRSLDRGGTEAFF. Combining the CDR3 with reference TRBV2 and TRBJ1-1 gives the whole variable domain EPEVTQTPSHQVTQMGQEVILRCVPISNHLYFYWYRQILGQKVEFLVSFYNNEISEKSEIFDDQFSVERPDGSNFTLKIRSTKLEDSAMYFCASRSLDRGGTEAFFGQGTRLTVV.

This chain joins TRBV19 and TRBJ2-3, with TRBD1 matching over 9 bases. This CDR3 region has 15 residues. Germline CDR1 and CDR2: LNHDA and SQIVND (reference sequence). J gave up 4 bases and V 7 bases, and 9 bases lay outside the gene matches. The CDR3 spells CASTQRRQGADTQYF. The CDR3 region has the DNA TGTGCCAGTACCCAAAGGAGACAGGGGGCAGATACGCAGTATTTT.

This chain joins TRBV10-3 and TRBJ2-5, with unresolved D. There are 11 residues in the CDR3. CDR1 ENHRY and CDR2 SYGVKD come from the germline V gene. With 2 bases removed from V and 5 bases from J, the gap between germline ends came to 3 bases. CDR3 sequence (DNA): TGTGCCATCAGTGAGGGTGAGACCCAGTACTTC. It codes for CAISEGETQYF.